The following is a T cell receptor beta chain sequence with its context. The sample comes from a study of blood T cell repertoires in COVID-19. J lost 6 bases, V lost 11 bases, and 6 bases had no gene match. There are 12 residues in the CDR3. Germline assignment: CDR1 SNHLY and CDR2 FYNNEI. Sequencing was performed with immunoSEQ multiplex PCR; in TCRdb, only in-frame clones are kept and a portion is missing. The sample has about 300,000 clones, 65% to 85% seen once. The sequence derives from a human donor with COVID-19, enrolled during active disease. The donor label of this sample is uncertain. V usage is TRBV2 and J usage is TRBJ1-2; 10 positions match TRBD1. Material: peripheral blood. The CDR3 spells CACWDRGDGYTF. Written as DNA, the CDR3 is TGTGCCTGCTGGGACAGGGGCGATGGCTACACCTTC.